This T cell receptor (beta chain) was documented in a study of cytomegalovirus exposure and HLA in healthy donors. The CDR3 is 15 residues long. V was shortened by 5 bases and J by 0 bases, with 11 bases between the two germline ends. The germline V gene encodes CDR1 SNHLY and CDR2 FYNNEI. It was with 60 Vbeta and 13 Jbeta primers that the PCR ran. Using immunoSEQ multiplex PCR, the repertoire was profiled, and TCRdb retains in-frame clones only, with some absent. The sample shows some 100,000 clones, 81% of them seen only once. The sequencing sample was made of PBMCs. The chain employs TRBV2 and TRBJ1-5; D may be TRBD1 (6 bases). The source of this sequence is a woman aged 25 to 45 in good health and CMV-seronegative. The DNA for the CDR3 is TGTGCCAGCAGTCACAGGGAGGGTAGCAATCAGCCCCAGCATTTT. Its translation is CASSHREGSNQPQHF. The complete variable domain, with remaining parts taken from reference TRBV2 and TRBJ1-5, reads EPEVTQTPSHQVTQMGQEVILRCVPISNHLYFYWYRQILGQKVEFLVSFYNNEISEKSEIFDDQFSVERPDGSNFTLKIRSTKLEDSAMYFCASSHREGSNQPQHFGDGTRLSIL.